The clone carrying this TCR beta chain occurred a few times. Its target is unknown. These data originate in a study of regulatory T cells in long-lasting Graves disease. In germline, CDR1 is MNHNS, CDR2 SASEGT. The CDR3 runs 13 residues. The V gene lost 2 bases and the J gene lost 9 bases, with 13 bases spanning the gap. Investigators prepared the TCR beta libraries by applying iRepertoire HTBI primers and Arm-PCR of CDR3 regions. In TCRdb, the multiplex PCR reads were re-called with MiXCR into one record per CDR3 protein. The profile shows 700,000 or so distinct CDR3 sequences, about 32% of them singletons. Study findings and constraints: The study found persistent patients shared more public clonotypes (approximately 2,700) than new patients (just over 950). Among samples with persistent disease, TRBV28, TRBJ1-2 and TRBJ2-5 were favored.

Specified time point: persistent/refractory GD, antithyroid drugs over 5 years with positive TRAb. PBMC-extracted RNA yielded the TCR library. The clonotype comes from a female donor with Graves disease. The V call is TRBV6-1, the J call TRBJ1-2; no definite D call. The source was peripheral blood mononuclear cells (PBMCs), collected when the disease was refractory, from a patient treated with antithyroid drugs. CDR3 sequence: CASSETGDRSYTF. The CDR3 nucleotides read TGTGCCAGCAGTGAAACGGGCGATCGGAGCTACACCTTC.